This T cell receptor beta chain was recovered during a study of blood T cells in healthy people across ages. Points from the study as a whole: One million T cells yielded diversity estimates that were considered underestimates.

In the case of this clonotype: The antigen is not known.

Germline assignment: CDR1 SGHRS and CDR2 YFSETQ. The CDR3 is 15 residues long. Trimming shortened V by 0 bases and J by 8 bases, and 15 bases separated the two germline ends. A sample-barcoded 5' primer and a J-beta primer mix were used in a second PCR of roughly 7 to 12 cycles. Every molecule of cDNA carried a tag from a template-switch adaptor with 12 random nucleotides. Using its own MiXCR run on the 5' RACE reads, TCRdb lists one record per CDR3 protein. The sample lists nearly 1 million distinct CDR3 sequences; roughly 51% were seen once. This receptor was taken from a woman aged 60-70 years in good health. The chain combines TRBV5-1 with TRBJ2-1, with D perhaps assigned TRBD1 or TRBD2 (6 bases each). The sequencing sample was made of blood. This CDR3 reads CASSLEGGLGDEQFF. CDR3 DNA sequence: TGCGCCAGCAGCTTGGAAGGGGGACTCGGGGATGAGCAGTTCTTC.